The rows below give T cell receptor beta chains drawn from one sample of a study of control samples from healthy donors and cancer patients. The repertoire was sequenced with immunoSEQ multiplex PCR; TCRdb's copy has only in-frame clones and lacks some. The sample lists roughly 130,000 clones; about 92% were seen once. The sequenced sample consisted of PBMCs. These receptors originate from a man aged 50-60 years with head and neck cancer. CDR3s include the opening cysteine and the closing phenylalanine or tryptophan. The D gene is left open where the match is weak. Size tells how often a clone was seen (once, few, many) or the class of an expanded clone, and some rows leave it out.

V	J	size	D	DNA	CDR3
TRBV19	TRBJ1-2	.	TRBD1	TGTGCCAGTAGTCTATTGACAGGGGCTGGCTACACCTTC	CASSLLTGAGYTF
TRBV12-3/TRBV12-4	TRBJ2-1	.	TRBD2	TGTGCCAGCAGTTTTTGGGGGGGCAATGAGCAGTTCTTC	CASSFWGGNEQFF
TRBV30	TRBJ1-5	once	.	TGTGCCTGGGGGCAATATAGCAATCAGCCCCAGCATTTT	CAWGQYSNQPQHF
TRBV19	TRBJ1-6	few	.	TGTGCCAGTAGAGGGGCTAATTCACCCCTCCACTTT	CASRGANSPLHF
TRBV14	TRBJ1-1	.	.	TGTGCCAGCAGCCAAGATGGGGGCTACAGGGAAGCTTTCTTT	CASSQDGGYREAFF
TRBV6-1	TRBJ2-7	.	.	TGTGCCAGCAGTGAAAACACCTACTACGAGCAGTACTTC	CASSENTYYEQYF
TRBV28	TRBJ2-2	.	.	TGTGCCAGCAGTCGGACAGGGAGGGACTGGGAGCTGTTTTTT	CASSRTGRDWELFF
TRBV28	TRBJ2-6	.	.	TGTGCCAGCAGTTCACCGGACGCCAGCTCTGGGGCCAACGTCCTGACTTTC	CASSSPDASSGANVLTF
TRBV18	TRBJ1-3	.	.	TGTGCCAGCTCACCGGCGGGCGGAAACACCATATATTTT	CASSPAGGNTIYF
TRBV11-2	TRBJ2-5	.	TRBD1	TGTGCCAGCAGCCCCCCGACAGGGTGGCAAGAGACCCAGTACTTC	CASSPPTGWQETQYF
TRBV14	TRBJ2-5	.	TRBD2	TGTGCCAGCAGCCTAGCGGGCCCCGAGACCCAGTACTTC	CASSLAGPETQYF
TRBV5-1	TRBJ2-7	.	.	TGCGCCAGCAGCTTGGTTCGTGGGGACTACGAGCAGTACTTC	CASSLVRGDYEQYF
TRBV7-9	TRBJ1-6	.	.	TGTGCCAGCAGCTTATCGGGAAGCTATAATTCACCCCTCCACTTT	CASSLSGSYNSPLHF
TRBV19	TRBJ2-1	.	.	TGTGCCAGTAGTCAACGGGGGCTCTCCTACAATGAGCAGTTCTTC	CASSQRGLSYNEQFF
TRBV12-3/TRBV12-4	TRBJ1-1	.	.	TGTGCCAGCAGCCGCTTCCGGGACACTGAAGCTTTCTTT	CASSRFRDTEAFF
TRBV30	TRBJ2-4	.	TRBD2	TGTGCCTGGACTAGCGGGGGGGTTGGCAAAAACATTCAGTACTTC	CAWTSGGVGKNIQYF
TRBV7-8	TRBJ1-2	.	.	TGTGCCAGCAGCAGCGGACGGCTCTGGGGGGGCTACACCTTC	CASSSGRLWGGYTF
TRBV6-2/TRBV6-3	TRBJ2-1	.	TRBD2	TGTGCCAGCAGTTCGGGGGGCTCCTACAATGAGCAGTTCTTC	CASSSGGSYNEQFF